This T cell receptor beta chain was retrieved from a study of cytomegalovirus exposure and HLA in healthy donors. General study findings and limits: Researchers reportedly found TCR beta sequences accurately predicted most subjects' HLA-A and HLA-B alleles. Fewer N-insertions than the approximately 700-donor mean were reportedly shown by an Asian-associated ancestry cluster in a later analysis. Presence/absence comparisons presumed near-even sequencing depth among donors. A later analysis showed TCR association rates differing by HLA locus, peaking at DRB1 and lowest at HLA-C.

Concerning this clone itself: Its specificity is not known.

V was clipped by 5 bases and J by 3 bases, with 8 bases between them. Germline V gives CDR1 LNHDA, CDR2 SQIVND (reference sequence). The CDR3 is 12 amino acids. The PCR made use of 60 Vbeta and 13 Jbeta primers. The protocol was immunoSEQ multiplex PCR, while the TCRdb copy is restricted to in-frame clones and leaves out a portion. The sample lists around 74,000 clones, around three quarters occurring once. The sequence came from a man aged 30-40 years in good health and CMV-seronegative. Sequencing used PBMCs. The J gene is TRBJ2-7, the V gene TRBV19; D perhaps matches TRBD1 (6 bases). CDR3 protein: CASSPDSYEQYF. The CDR3 nucleotides read TGTGCCAGTAGTCCGGACAGCTACGAGCAGTACTTC.